This TCR beta chain comes out of a study of shared T cell receptors in the human thymus. The table came from immunoSEQ multiplex PCR; TCRdb's copy has only in-frame clones and leaves some out. The table lists 600,000 to 900,000 clones, roughly 85% of them singletons. These sequences were also reported in another study, on human thymus T cells. That source reports: Resections from corrective heart surgery supplied the thymus tissue. V and J gene usage appeared biased in thymic and blood repertoires. Unrelated individuals had highly overlapping thymic repertoires, as reported in related research.

Sequenced input: thymocytes. This receptor was identified in a girl younger than two with a congenital heart defect.

The chain's CDR3 is CASSPRVTDTQYF. CDR3 sequence (DNA): TGTGCCAGCAGCCCGAGAGTGACAGATACGCAGTATTTT. V usage is TRBV5-6 and J usage is TRBJ2-3; D is unclear. The ends were cut back, 4 bases at V and 3 bases at J, with 9 bases in the middle. Per germline, CDR1 SGHDT and CDR2 YYEEEE. The CDR3 runs to 13 residues.